This is a list of T cell receptor beta chains from one sample in a study of shared T cell receptors in the human thymus. The table came from immunoSEQ multiplex PCR; TCRdb's copy has only in-frame clones and leaves some out. The table has roughly 700,000 clones, 85% to 90% seen once. This sample was also put to use in a study of human thymus T cells.

The sequencing sample was made of thymocytes. Receptors were obtained from a boy under three years old with a congenital heart defect. CDR3s include the opening cysteine and the closing phenylalanine or tryptophan. Each record gives: V gene, clone size, D gene, J gene, CDR3 DNA, CDR3 protein. The D gene is left open where the match is weak. Rows give clone size only sometimes, using once, few, many, or a class for an expanded clone.

TRBV4-3	-	-	TRBJ2-1	TGCGCCAGCAGCCAAGAAGTGGCGCTCGGCCCGAGGTCCTACAATGAGCAGTTCTTC	CASSQEVALGPRSYNEQFF
TRBV7-9	-	TRBD1	TRBJ1-1	TGTGCCAGCAGCCCCTTGGACAGGGGCGCCATGAACACTGAAGCTTTCTTT	CASSPLDRGAMNTEAFF
TRBV15	-	-	TRBJ2-7	TGTGCCACCAGCATACACAGGGCCCTAACCTACGAGCAGTACTTC	CATSIHRALTYEQYF
TRBV5-8	-	-	TRBJ2-7	TGTGCCAGCAGCTTGAGCGACAGTTCCTACGAGCAGTACTTC	CASSLSDSSYEQYF
TRBV4-1	-	-	TRBJ2-1	TGCGCCAGCAGCCATACGCGGAAAAACAATGAGCAGTTCTTC	CASSHTRKNNEQFF
TRBV5-1	-	-	TRBJ2-2	TGCGCCAGCAGCTTTAGACATAACACCGGGGAGCTGTTTTTT	CASSFRHNTGELFF
TRBV21-1	few	-	TRBJ2-7	TGTGCCAACACGTTACAGGGGTTGTGGTACGAGCAGTACTTC	CANTLQGLWYEQYF
TRBV14	-	-	TRBJ2-7	TGTGCCAGCAGCCAAAGTCTAAGGGGCCCATCCTACGAGCAGTACTTC	CASSQSLRGPSYEQYF
TRBV4-3	-	-	TRBJ2-5	TGCGCCAGCAGCCAAGCGAGGCGGGCAGATCAAGAGACCCAGTACTTC	CASSQARRADQETQYF
TRBV7-6	-	TRBD2	TRBJ2-1	TGTGCCAGCAGCTTTGGGGCGGGAGGGCCCAAGAAATCCTACAATGAGCAGTTCTTC	CASSFGAGGPKKSYNEQFF
TRBV5-5	-	TRBD1	TRBJ1-1	TGTGCCAGCAGCTTGCGGGCGGGACAGGGGTCGGGCACTGAAGCTTTCTTT	CASSLRAGQGSGTEAFF
TRBV4-3	-	TRBD2	TRBJ2-5	TGCGCCAGCAGCCAAGATCGCGGGTTGGGACTAGCGGGAACGGGGGAGACCCAGTACTTC	CASSQDRGLGLAGTGETQYF
TRBV27	-	-	TRBJ2-2	TGTGCCAGCAGTTCCCCACGGGGTGCGGACACCGGGGAGCTGTTTTTT	CASSSPRGADTGELFF
TRBV7-2	-	-	TRBJ1-3	TGTGCCAGCAGCTCACACCGGGGGGTAGTCACTGGAAACACCATATATTTT	CASSSHRGVVTGNTIYF
TRBV27	-	-	TRBJ1-1	TGTGCCAGCAGATTTAATAAGAACACTGAAGCTTTCTTT	CASRFNKNTEAFF
TRBV14	-	-	TRBJ2-5	TGTGCCAGCAGCCAAGGGCTAGAGACCCAGTACTTC	CASSQGLETQYF
TRBV27	-	TRBD1	TRBJ2-7	TGTGCCAGGACGGACAGGGAGTCCGTCGAGCAGTACTTC	CARTDRESVEQYF
TRBV6-5	-	TRBD2	TRBJ2-3	TGTGCCAGCAGTTACGGGACTACCAGGTCCGAGCAGTATTTT	CASSYGTTRSEQYF
TRBV19	-	-	TRBJ2-7	TGTGCCAGTATAGGGGGACCCTCCTACGAGCAGTACTTC	CASIGGPSYEQYF
TRBV29-1	once	TRBD2	TRBJ2-5	TGCAGCGTTTTCCTAGCGGGAGGGTTAGGGCAAGAGACCCAGTACTTC	CSVFLAGGLGQETQYF
TRBV29-1	-	-	TRBJ2-7	TGCAGCGTTGTTCTGCAGGACAATTACGAGCAGTACTTC	CSVVLQDNYEQYF
TRBV5-8	-	-	TRBJ2-7	TGTGCCAGCATCAGGGGACACTCCTACGAGCAGTACTTC	CASIRGHSYEQYF
TRBV18	-	-	TRBJ2-2	TGTGCCAGCTCTCCCCCCCAACAGGTCAGGGAGCTGTTTTTT	CASSPPQQVRELFF
TRBV7-8	-	-	TRBJ2-7	TGTGCCAGCAGCGACACAGGGGGCATTAGCGGGATCTACGAGCAGTACTTC	CASSDTGGISGIYEQYF
TRBV5-6	-	-	TRBJ2-7	TGTGCCAGCAGCTTGGCAGGGAAGTCCCACGAGCAGTACTTC	CASSLAGKSHEQYF
TRBV14	few	-	TRBJ2-7	TGTGCCAGCAGCCAAACAGGAACCTACGAGCAGTACTTC	CASSQTGTYEQYF
TRBV6-5	-	TRBD2	TRBJ2-3	TGTGCCAGCAGTTTAACTAGCGGGAGGTGGTCAGATACGCAGTATTTT	CASSLTSGRWSDTQYF
TRBV19	few	-	TRBJ2-2	TGTGCCAGTAGTTCAAGAGGGCCCAGAAACACCGGGGAGCTGTTTTTT	CASSSRGPRNTGELFF
TRBV9	-	TRBD2	TRBJ2-1	TGTGCCAGCAGCGTAGCTGGGTGGGCGGGAGGAAATGAGCAGTTCTTC	CASSVAGWAGGNEQFF
TRBV29-1	-	-	TRBJ1-1	TGCAGCGTGCTGGGGGGGGTCCCTGAAGCTTTCTTT	CSVLGGVPEAFF
TRBV9	-	-	TRBJ2-7	TGTGCCAGCAGCGTTGGGCCGCACTACGAGCAGTACTTC	CASSVGPHYEQYF
TRBV27	-	TRBD2	TRBJ2-7	TGTGCCAGCAGTTTAGCTAGCGGCAACTACGAGCAGTACTTC	CASSLASGNYEQYF